This is a list of T cell receptor beta chains from one sample in a study of graft-versus-host responses after intestinal transplantation. TCRdb's copy holds only in-frame clones and misses some; the assay was immunoSEQ multiplex PCR. Of over 10,000 clones listed, 84% are singletons. The material was PBMCs, obtained after intestinal transplantation. Every receptor here comes from a human patient who received an intestinal transplant, so some T cells may come from the graft donor. CDR3s include the opening cysteine and the closing phenylalanine or tryptophan. The order of the fields is CDR3 DNA, CDR3 protein, D gene, clone size, V gene, J gene. D genes are given only for firm matches. Only part of the rows carry a size: once, few, many, or a class if the clone is expanded.

CDR3 DNA: TGTGCCAGCAGTGGGGACAGGGGGCGGATTCAGCCCCAGCATTTT
CDR3 protein: CASSGDRGRIQPQHF
D gene: TRBD1
clone size: NA
V gene: TRBV6-1
J gene: TRBJ1-5

CDR3 DNA: TGTGCCAGCTCCGACAGCGAAACCTATGGCTACACCTTC
CDR3 protein: CASSDSETYGYTF
D gene: NA
clone size: NA
V gene: TRBV18
J gene: TRBJ1-2

CDR3 DNA: TGCAGCACCGGGACAGGGGGCTACAATGAGCAGTTCTTC
CDR3 protein: CSTGTGGYNEQFF
D gene: TRBD1
clone size: NA
V gene: TRBV29-1
J gene: TRBJ2-1

CDR3 DNA: TGTGCCAGCAGCCAAGAACAGGGGGTCGGGGAGACCCAGTACTTC
CDR3 protein: CASSQEQGVGETQYF
D gene: TRBD1
clone size: NA
V gene: TRBV11-2
J gene: TRBJ2-5

CDR3 DNA: TGTGCCAGTAGTTCCCGGCCGGGGAGGGCAGATACGCAGTATTTT
CDR3 protein: CASSSRPGRADTQYF
D gene: TRBD2
clone size: NA
V gene: TRBV19
J gene: TRBJ2-3

CDR3 DNA: TGTGCCATCAGGGACAGGGCTAATGAAAAACTGTTTTTT
CDR3 protein: CAIRDRANEKLFF
D gene: TRBD1
clone size: NA
V gene: TRBV10-3
J gene: TRBJ1-4

CDR3 DNA: TGTGCCAGCAACCAGGGACTAGCGGGATCTGAGACCCAGTACTTC
CDR3 protein: CASNQGLAGSETQYF
D gene: TRBD2
clone size: NA
V gene: TRBV6-1
J gene: TRBJ2-5

CDR3 DNA: TGCAGCGCCCTAGCCGTAGCGGGACTGCCGGCAGATACGCAGTATTTT
CDR3 protein: CSALAVAGLPADTQYF
D gene: TRBD2
clone size: NA
V gene: TRBV29-1
J gene: TRBJ2-3

CDR3 DNA: TGTGCCAGCAGCGTGAGCCCCCGTCAGCCCCAGCATTTT
CDR3 protein: CASSVSPRQPQHF
D gene: NA
clone size: NA
V gene: TRBV14
J gene: TRBJ1-5

CDR3 DNA: TGTGCCAGCAGTTACGAAGTAGCGCAATCCTACGAGCAGTACTTC
CDR3 protein: CASSYEVAQSYEQYF
D gene: NA
clone size: NA
V gene: TRBV6-6
J gene: TRBJ2-7

CDR3 DNA: TGTGCCAGTGCCACGGACGTTTGGGAAAAACTGTTTTTT
CDR3 protein: CASATDVWEKLFF
D gene: NA
clone size: NA
V gene: TRBV19
J gene: TRBJ1-4

CDR3 DNA: TGTGCCAGCAGCGTAGCTGGCGGAGCTCAAGAGACCCAGTACTTC
CDR3 protein: CASSVAGGAQETQYF
D gene: NA
clone size: medium-sized
V gene: TRBV9
J gene: TRBJ2-5

CDR3 DNA: TGTGCCAGCAGCACGACAGGGGGCACAGATACGCAGTATTTT
CDR3 protein: CASSTTGGTDTQYF
D gene: TRBD1
clone size: NA
V gene: TRBV7-2
J gene: TRBJ2-3

CDR3 DNA: TGTGCCAGCAGCTTAGCAACCAGGGGTGTAGAGCAGTACTTC
CDR3 protein: CASSLATRGVEQYF
D gene: NA
clone size: NA
V gene: TRBV7-2
J gene: TRBJ2-7

CDR3 DNA: TGCGCCAGCAGCTTGGCCGGGAATCCGGGGGAGCAGTACTTC
CDR3 protein: CASSLAGNPGEQYF
D gene: NA
clone size: NA
V gene: TRBV5-1
J gene: TRBJ2-5

CDR3 DNA: TGTGCCAGCAGCTTAGACGGTGAGCAGTTCTTC
CDR3 protein: CASSLDGEQFF
D gene: NA
clone size: few
V gene: TRBV13
J gene: TRBJ2-1

CDR3 DNA: TGTGCCAGCAGCCCCCGGACAGGCGGGGAGACCCAGTACTTC
CDR3 protein: CASSPRTGGETQYF
D gene: TRBD1
clone size: NA
V gene: TRBV5-8
J gene: TRBJ2-5

CDR3 DNA: TGTGCCAGCAGTGAAGTGGTCGGATCCTACGAGCAGTACTTC
CDR3 protein: CASSEVVGSYEQYF
D gene: NA
clone size: NA
V gene: TRBV6-1
J gene: TRBJ2-7

CDR3 DNA: TGTGCCAGCAGTCCCACATACAGCAATGAGCAGTTCTTC
CDR3 protein: CASSPTYSNEQFF
D gene: NA
clone size: few
V gene: TRBV6-5
J gene: TRBJ2-1

CDR3 DNA: TGCGCCAGCAGCTTGGAAGGGGTCAAGGGGCCGAGGTACGAGCAGTACTTC
CDR3 protein: CASSLEGVKGPRYEQYF
D gene: NA
clone size: NA
V gene: TRBV5-1
J gene: TRBJ2-7

CDR3 DNA: TGTGCCAGCAGCGCGAGGGTGGGAACTAACTATGGCTACACCTTC
CDR3 protein: CASSARVGTNYGYTF
D gene: NA
clone size: NA
V gene: TRBV9
J gene: TRBJ1-2

CDR3 DNA: TGCGCCAGCTACCTCCGGGAGCAAGAGACCCAGTACTTC
CDR3 protein: CASYLREQETQYF
D gene: NA
clone size: NA
V gene: TRBV5-1
J gene: TRBJ2-5

CDR3 DNA: TGTGCCAGCAGCCAGTCGACTAGCGGAGCCTACAATGAGCAGTTCTTC
CDR3 protein: CASSQSTSGAYNEQFF
D gene: TRBD2
clone size: NA
V gene: TRBV4-2
J gene: TRBJ2-1

CDR3 DNA: TGTGCCAGCACCAGGACGGGAGGCCACCGGTGGGAGCAGTACTTC
CDR3 protein: CASTRTGGHRWEQYF
D gene: TRBD2
clone size: NA
V gene: TRBV6-6
J gene: TRBJ2-7

CDR3 DNA: TGTGCCAGCAGCTTAGACTCCCACTCTGGAAACACCATATATTTT
CDR3 protein: CASSLDSHSGNTIYF
D gene: NA
clone size: NA
V gene: TRBV7-9
J gene: TRBJ1-3

CDR3 DNA: TGTGCCAGTAGTACGGGACTAGCGGGAATCCTTAATGAGCAGTTCTTC
CDR3 protein: CASSTGLAGILNEQFF
D gene: TRBD2
clone size: NA
V gene: TRBV19
J gene: TRBJ2-1

CDR3 DNA: TGTGCCAGCTCACTTAAGGACAGGGGCGGCAATCAGCCCCAGCATTTT
CDR3 protein: CASSLKDRGGNQPQHF
D gene: TRBD1
clone size: once
V gene: TRBV18
J gene: TRBJ1-5

CDR3 DNA: TGCGCCAGCAGCTTGCATGTCCTAGCGGGAGTTGTTGAGCAGTTCTTC
CDR3 protein: CASSLHVLAGVVEQFF
D gene: TRBD2
clone size: NA
V gene: TRBV5-1
J gene: TRBJ2-1

CDR3 DNA: TGTGCCAGCAGTCAATCTAGCGGGGGCAGCACAGATACGCAGTATTTT
CDR3 protein: CASSQSSGGSTDTQYF
D gene: TRBD2
clone size: NA
V gene: TRBV6-4
J gene: TRBJ2-3

CDR3 DNA: TGTGCCAGCAGCGAACTAGCGGGAGCAACTTCAAATGAGCAGTTCTTC
CDR3 protein: CASSELAGATSNEQFF
D gene: TRBD2
clone size: NA
V gene: TRBV9
J gene: TRBJ2-1

CDR3 DNA: TGTGCCCAGGGGGGCTACGGGGCCAACGTCCTGACTTTC
CDR3 protein: CAQGGYGANVLTF
D gene: NA
clone size: NA
V gene: TRBV27
J gene: TRBJ2-6

CDR3 DNA: TGTGCCAGCAGCTTAGAGGCTGTTTACAATGAGCAGTTCTTC
CDR3 protein: CASSLEAVYNEQFF
D gene: NA
clone size: NA
V gene: TRBV7-8
J gene: TRBJ2-1